A selection of T cell receptor beta chains follows, all from one sample in a study of blood T cell repertoires in COVID-19. Here immunoSEQ multiplex PCR was the method, and the copy in TCRdb shows in-frame clones only, minus some. The table lists 100,000 to 120,000 clones, 85% to 90% of them singletons. The sequencing input was peripheral blood. These receptors were collected from a woman between 55 and 75 years old with COVID-19, enrolled during active disease. CDR3s include the opening cysteine and the closing phenylalanine or tryptophan. The D gene is left open where the match is weak. Expanded clones get a size class; other rows say once, few or many, or leave the size out.

clone_size j_call d_call v_call cdr3_aa cdr3_nt
NA TRBJ2-1 NA TRBV7-3 CASSSSGNNEQFF TGTGCCAGCAGTTCGAGCGGTAACAATGAGCAGTTCTTC
NA TRBJ1-1 NA TRBV29-1 CSVDPSGGTEAFF TGCAGCGTTGATCCCAGCGGGGGCACTGAAGCTTTCTTT
NA TRBJ1-3 NA TRBV5-1 CASSLFLLGEGNTIYF TGCGCCAGCAGCTTGTTTCTTCTAGGGGAAGGAAACACCATATATTTT
NA TRBJ1-5 TRBD1 TRBV19 CAREGTGVNQPQHF TGTGCCAGGGAGGGGACAGGGGTCAATCAGCCCCAGCATTTT
NA TRBJ1-1 NA TRBV7-9 CASNLGGEDTEAFF TGTGCCAGCAACCTCGGAGGGGAGGACACTGAAGCTTTCTTT
NA TRBJ1-6 TRBD1 TRBV6-5 CASSPQTGRNSPLHF TGTGCCAGCAGTCCCCAGACAGGGAGAAATTCACCCCTCCACTTT
NA TRBJ2-2 NA TRBV2 CASSEVGGLNTGELFF TGTGCCAGCAGTGAAGTGGGGGGATTGAACACCGGGGAGCTGTTTTTT
once TRBJ2-2 NA TRBV5-5 CASSLDLTVTGELFF TGTGCCAGCAGCTTGGATCTTACTGTCACCGGGGAGCTGTTTTTT
NA TRBJ2-3 TRBD2 TRBV6-1 CASSDSGGAADTQYF TGTGCCAGCAGTGATAGCGGGGGGGCCGCAGATACGCAGTATTTT
NA TRBJ1-2 NA TRBV10-3 CAISKRGYGYTF TGTGCCATCAGTAAAAGGGGGTATGGCTACACCTTC
NA TRBJ1-2 NA TRBV5-4 CASSPVAGIYGYTF TGTGCCAGCAGCCCGGTAGCAGGGATCTATGGCTACACCTTC
NA TRBJ1-2 NA TRBV6-1 CASSEPGNYGYTF TGTGCCAGCAGTGAACCAGGGAACTATGGCTACACCTTC
NA TRBJ2-3 NA TRBV5-1 CASSLAAAGQGDTQYF TGCGCCAGCAGCTTGGCCGCAGCGGGTCAGGGAGATACGCAGTATTTT
NA TRBJ1-2 NA TRBV19 CASSWGGANYGYTF TGTGCCAGTAGTTGGGGGGGAGCTAACTATGGCTACACCTTC
once TRBJ1-4 TRBD1 TRBV18 CASSPLDRGEKLFF TGTGCCAGCTCACCACTGGACAGGGGTGAAAAACTGTTTTTT
NA TRBJ2-1 TRBD2 TRBV5-8 CASSAQRGGREQFF TGTGCCAGCAGCGCCCAGCGGGGGGGCCGAGAGCAGTTCTTC
NA TRBJ2-7 NA TRBV3-1/TRBV3-2 CASSASRGPYEQYF TGTGCCAGCAGCGCCAGCAGGGGTCCCTACGAGCAGTACTTC
NA TRBJ2-5 TRBD1 TRBV7-8 CASSSGTAVGVKTQYF TGTGCCAGCAGCTCCGGGACAGCAGTTGGGGTAAAGACCCAGTACTTC
NA TRBJ2-4 TRBD1 TRBV5-1 CASSLDRTGVNIQYF TGCGCCAGCAGCTTGGATCGGACAGGGGTAAACATTCAGTACTTC
NA TRBJ1-2 NA TRBV30 CAWSPGGGYTF TGTGCCTGGAGTCCGGGGGGGGGCTACACCTTC
NA TRBJ2-5 NA TRBV7-2 CASSPRFVGVNYQETQYF TGTGCCAGCAGCCCCAGGTTCGTTGGTGTGAATTACCAAGAGACCCAGTACTTC
NA TRBJ1-2 TRBD1 TRBV27 CASSRGTGLDGYTF TGTGCCAGCAGTCGGGGGACAGGGCTGGACGGCTACACCTTC
once TRBJ2-5 NA TRBV5-1 CASSLAEIQETQYF TGCGCCAGCAGCTTGGCGGAGATCCAAGAGACCCAGTACTTC
NA TRBJ2-3 NA TRBV13 CASHTGTFTDTQYF TGTGCCAGCCATACAGGGACCTTCACAGATACGCAGTATTTT
NA TRBJ1-4 NA TRBV4-3 CASSLNHEEKLFF TGCGCCAGCAGCCTTAATCATGAGGAAAAACTGTTTTTT
NA TRBJ1-2 TRBD1 TRBV15 CATSSWTGAFGYTF TGTGCCACCAGCAGTTGGACAGGGGCGTTCGGCTACACCTTC
NA TRBJ1-4 NA TRBV2 CASSEDRVPAKELFF TGTGCCAGCAGTGAAGACAGGGTTCCCGCCAAGGAACTGTTTTTT
NA TRBJ1-1 TRBD1 TRBV18 CASSPQGQGDTEAFF TGTGCCAGCTCACCGCAGGGACAGGGTGATACTGAAGCTTTCTTT
once TRBJ1-4 TRBD1 TRBV6-5 CASSSLTGPNEKLFF TGTGCCAGCAGTTCTTTGACAGGGCCCAATGAAAAACTGTTTTTT
NA TRBJ2-5 NA TRBV7-2 CASSLNLLAAQETQYF TGTGCCAGCAGCTTAAACCTGTTAGCGGCCCAAGAGACCCAGTACTTC
NA TRBJ2-3 TRBD2 TRBV7-3 CASSSSRGGGDTQYF TGTGCCAGCAGCTCCTCGCGGGGGGGTGGAGATACGCAGTATTTT
NA TRBJ1-2 TRBD1 TRBV12-3/TRBV12-4 CASSRTGRNGYTF TGTGCCAGCAGCCGGACAGGGCGTAATGGCTACACCTTC
NA TRBJ2-1 TRBD2 TRBV4-1 CASSQDTTSGAYNEQFF TGCGCCAGCAGCCAAGATACGACTAGCGGGGCTTACAATGAGCAGTTCTTC
NA TRBJ2-3 TRBD1 TRBV5-1 CASSLIPQGAVGDTQYF TGCGCCAGCAGCTTAATTCCACAGGGGGCGGTGGGAGATACGCAGTATTTT
NA TRBJ1-1 TRBD1 TRBV4-1 CASSQGIFGNRGNTEAFF TGCGCCAGCAGCCAAGGAATATTCGGGAACAGGGGCAACACTGAAGCTTTCTTT
NA TRBJ2-3 TRBD2 TRBV9 CASSARTGLAADTQYF TGTGCCAGCAGCGCCAGAACAGGACTAGCGGCAGATACGCAGTATTTT
NA TRBJ1-2 NA TRBV2 CASRNRVDGYTF TGTGCCAGCAGGAACAGGGTCGATGGCTACACCTTC
NA TRBJ1-1 NA TRBV5-1 CASSLVVRGNTEAFF TGCGCCAGCAGCTTGGTAGTAAGAGGGAACACTGAAGCTTTCTTT
NA TRBJ2-5 NA TRBV15 CATSRDLGGQETQYF TGTGCCACCAGCAGAGATCTCGGGGGACAAGAGACCCAGTACTTC
NA TRBJ1-2 TRBD1 TRBV18 CASSPQRDRVLYTNYGYTF TGTGCCAGCTCACCTCAGCGGGACAGGGTACTCTATACTAACTATGGCTACACCTTC
NA TRBJ2-5 NA TRBV7-9 CASSNRAGHDKETQYF TGTGCCAGCAGTAATCGGGCAGGGCACGATAAAGAGACCCAGTACTTC